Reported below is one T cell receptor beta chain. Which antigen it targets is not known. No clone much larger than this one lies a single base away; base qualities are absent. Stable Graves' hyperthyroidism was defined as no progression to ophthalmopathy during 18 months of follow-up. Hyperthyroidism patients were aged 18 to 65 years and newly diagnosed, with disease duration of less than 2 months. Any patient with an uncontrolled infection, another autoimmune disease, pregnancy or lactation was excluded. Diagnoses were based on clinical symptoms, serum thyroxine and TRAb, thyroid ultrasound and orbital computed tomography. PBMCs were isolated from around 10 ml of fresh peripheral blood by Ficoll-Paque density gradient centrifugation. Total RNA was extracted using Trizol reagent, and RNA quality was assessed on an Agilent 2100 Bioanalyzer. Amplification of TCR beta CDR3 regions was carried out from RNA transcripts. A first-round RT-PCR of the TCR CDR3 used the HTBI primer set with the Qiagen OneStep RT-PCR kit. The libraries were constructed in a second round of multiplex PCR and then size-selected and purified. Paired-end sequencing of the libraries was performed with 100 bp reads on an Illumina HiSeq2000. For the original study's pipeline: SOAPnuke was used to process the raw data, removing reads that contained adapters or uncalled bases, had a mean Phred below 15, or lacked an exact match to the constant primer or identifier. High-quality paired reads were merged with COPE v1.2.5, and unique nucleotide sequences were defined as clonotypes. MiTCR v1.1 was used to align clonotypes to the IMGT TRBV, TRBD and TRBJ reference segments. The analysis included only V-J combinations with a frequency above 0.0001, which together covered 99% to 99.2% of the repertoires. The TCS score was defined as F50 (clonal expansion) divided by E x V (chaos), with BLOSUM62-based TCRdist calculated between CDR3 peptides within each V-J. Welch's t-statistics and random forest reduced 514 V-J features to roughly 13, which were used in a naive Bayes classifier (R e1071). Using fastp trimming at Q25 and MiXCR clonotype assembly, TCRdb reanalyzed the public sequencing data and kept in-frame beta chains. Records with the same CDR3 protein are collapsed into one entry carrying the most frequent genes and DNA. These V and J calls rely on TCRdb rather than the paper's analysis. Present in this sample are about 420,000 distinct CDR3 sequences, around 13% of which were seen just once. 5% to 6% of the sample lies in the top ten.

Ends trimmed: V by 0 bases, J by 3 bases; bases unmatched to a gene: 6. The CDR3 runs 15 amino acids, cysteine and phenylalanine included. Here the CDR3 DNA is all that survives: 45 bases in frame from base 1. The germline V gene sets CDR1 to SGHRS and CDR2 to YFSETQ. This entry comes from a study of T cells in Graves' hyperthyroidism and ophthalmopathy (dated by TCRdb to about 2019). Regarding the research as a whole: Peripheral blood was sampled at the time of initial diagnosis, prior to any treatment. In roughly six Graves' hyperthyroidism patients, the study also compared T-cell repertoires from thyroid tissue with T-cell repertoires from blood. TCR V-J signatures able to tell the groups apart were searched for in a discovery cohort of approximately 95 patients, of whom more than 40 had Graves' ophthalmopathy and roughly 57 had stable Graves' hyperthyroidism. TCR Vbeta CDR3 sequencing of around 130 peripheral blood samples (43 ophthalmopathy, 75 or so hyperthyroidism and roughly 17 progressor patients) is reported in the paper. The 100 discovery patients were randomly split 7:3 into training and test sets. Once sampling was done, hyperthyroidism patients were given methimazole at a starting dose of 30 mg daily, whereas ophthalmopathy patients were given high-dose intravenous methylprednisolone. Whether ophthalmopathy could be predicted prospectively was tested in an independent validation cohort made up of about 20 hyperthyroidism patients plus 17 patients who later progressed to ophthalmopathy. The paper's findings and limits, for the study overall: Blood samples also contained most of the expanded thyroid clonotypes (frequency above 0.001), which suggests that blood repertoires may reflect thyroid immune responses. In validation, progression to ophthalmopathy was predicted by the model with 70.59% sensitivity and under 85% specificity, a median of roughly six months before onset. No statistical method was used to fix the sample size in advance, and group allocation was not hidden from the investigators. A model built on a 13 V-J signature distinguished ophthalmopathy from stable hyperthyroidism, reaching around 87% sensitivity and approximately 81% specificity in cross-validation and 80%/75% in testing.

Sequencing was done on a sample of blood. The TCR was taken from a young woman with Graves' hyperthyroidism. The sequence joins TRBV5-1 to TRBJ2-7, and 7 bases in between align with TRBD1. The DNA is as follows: TGCGCCAGCAGCTTGGCAACAGGGGTAAACTACGAGCAGTACTTC. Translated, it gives CASSLATGVNYEQYF.